This T cell receptor (beta chain) was identified during a study of radiotherapy plus CTLA-4 blockade in lung cancer. In the study overall: Disease control reached 31%, with objective responses in roughly 19%.

People whose metastatic non-small-cell lung cancer was chemo-refractory got focal radiation along with CTLA-4 blockade by ipilimumab. Produced via immunoSEQ multiplex PCR; TCRdb's table is partial and in-frame only. The sample carries tens of thousands of clones, more than 70% recorded once. V gave up 3 bases and J gave up 2 bases; unmatched junction bases: 2. The CDR3 totals 14 residues. Germline V gives CDR1 LNHDA, CDR2 SQIVND (reference sequence). A remark on this clone: As yet, its antigen is unknown.

Overall study results and limits: Together with interferon-beta, which increased in serum after radiation, early dynamic changes in blood T cell clones were reportedly the best predictors of response. Tumor-origin TCR clones grew in blood after radiotherapy plus ipilimumab.

The receptor was derived from a human donor with non-small cell lung cancer who had stable disease on radiotherapy plus ipilimumab. The sequences come from peripheral blood, collected from a patient treated with radiotherapy plus ipilimumab. The V gene is TRBV19, the J gene TRBJ2-5; 8 bases align to TRBD2. The CDR3 here is CASSIGRGQETQYF. Here the CDR3 DNA reads TGTGCCAGTAGTATCGGGAGGGGGCAAGAGACCCAGTACTTC.